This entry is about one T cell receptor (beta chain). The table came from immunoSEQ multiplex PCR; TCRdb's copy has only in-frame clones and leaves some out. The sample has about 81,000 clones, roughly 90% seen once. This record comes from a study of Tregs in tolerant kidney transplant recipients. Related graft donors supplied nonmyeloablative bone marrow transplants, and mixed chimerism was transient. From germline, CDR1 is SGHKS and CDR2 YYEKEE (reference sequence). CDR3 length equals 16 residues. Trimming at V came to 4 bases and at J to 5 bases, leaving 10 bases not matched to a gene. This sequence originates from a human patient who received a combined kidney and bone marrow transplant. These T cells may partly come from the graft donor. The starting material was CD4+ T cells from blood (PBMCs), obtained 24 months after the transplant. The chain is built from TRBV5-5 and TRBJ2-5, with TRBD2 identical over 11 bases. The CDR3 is CASSPPPSGGLETQYF. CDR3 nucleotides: TGTGCCAGCAGCCCTCCACCTAGCGGGGGGCTGGAGACCCAGTACTTC. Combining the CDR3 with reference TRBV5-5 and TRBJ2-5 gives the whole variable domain DAGVTQSPTHLIKTRGQQVTLRCSPISGHKSVSWYQQVLGQGPQFIFQYYEKEERGRGNFPDRFSARQFPNYSSELNVNALLLGDSALYLCASSPPPSGGLETQYFGPGTRLLVL.